Presented here are 14 T cell receptor beta chains from one specimen sequenced in a study of CD8+CD57+ T cells in acquired aplastic anemia. Both TCR beta VDJ combination and CDR3 sequence profiling were carried out. Genomic DNA was the template for this profiling. Using its own MiXCR run on the reads, TCRdb lists one record per CDR3 protein. The sample has about 190,000 distinct CDR3 sequences; about half are singletons. Sequencing was carried out using sorted CD4+, CD8+, or CD8+CD57+ T cells (not recorded which) from PBMCs. All receptors derive from a human donor in good health, serving as a control.

The gene calls are TRBV20-1 and TRBJ2-7, with TRBD2 matching 9 bases. Trimming took 0 bases from V and 2 from J; bases not matched to a gene: 8. The CDR3 spans 16 residues. The germline gives CDR1 DFQATT, CDR2 SNEGSKA (reference sequence). The CDR3 coding sequence is TGCAGTGCTAGAGATACTAGCGGGCTTACCCCCTACGAGCAGTACTTC. Translating it yields CSARDTSGLTPYEQYF.

A word on this clonotype: This clone may be a read error of a much larger clone one base away. The rearrangement joins TRBV4-3 to TRBJ2-1; 8 nucleotides agree with TRBD2. From germline, CDR1 is LGHNA and CDR2 YSLEER. The CDR3 is 15 amino acids. The J segment lost 3 bases and the V segment lost 11 bases, leaving 12 bases of the junction unmatched. The CDR3, as DNA: TGCGCCGGCGCCTACGGGGGGGCCATCTACAATGAGCAGTTCTTC. It encodes CAGAYGGAIYNEQFF.

With respect to this clonotype: One end of the junction fails to match germline, which may point to a read error. Here the CDR3 DNA reads TGTGCCGGCAGCGTAGAAGGGGTGAGAGGAAACACCATATATTTT. Translation gives CAGSVEGVRGNTIYF. The rearrangement joins TRBV9 to TRBJ1-3, with D perhaps matching TRBD1 (5 bases). Germline lookup yields CDR1 SGDLS and CDR2 YYNGEE. This CDR3 spans 15 amino acids.

The V gene is TRBV2, the J gene TRBJ1-3; D remains ambiguous. The V end lost 1 base, the J end lost 4 bases, and 14 bases lay between the germline ends. The CDR3 spans 16 residues. Germline-derived CDR1 and CDR2 are SNHLY and FYNNEI. The CDR3 DNA reads as TGTGCCAGCAGTGAAGGATCTTGGCGAAAAGGAAACACCATATATTTT. Its translation: CASSEGSWRKGNTIYF.

In this sample, this clonotype turned up a few times. The chain recombines TRBV29-1 with TRBJ1-3; D gene unclear. Germline V lookup: CDR1 SQVTM, CDR2 ANQGSEA. The V end lost 7 bases, the J end lost 4 bases, and 8 bases lay between the germline ends. The CDR3 has 11 amino acids. The CDR3: CSGSRGNTIYF. Written as DNA, the CDR3 is TGCAGCGGCAGTAGGGGAAACACCATATATTTT.

The chain has TRBV6-1 and TRBJ2-5; 9 positions match TRBD2. The CDR3 is made up of 15 amino acids. Germline assignment: CDR1 MNHNS and CDR2 SASEGT. The trim removed 1 base at V and 5 bases at J, leaving 5 bases unmatched. The CDR3 coding sequence is TGTGCCAGCAGTGAAGGGCGGGGGGGCCGCGAGACCCAGTACTTC. Its translation is CASSEGRGGRETQYF.

In this sample, this clonotype turned up once. The chain employs TRBV10-3 and TRBJ2-1; D is unresolved. The V end was cut by 8 bases, the J end by 10 bases, with 18 bases between. The germline V gene encodes CDR1 ENHRY and CDR2 SYGVKD. The CDR3 runs 13 residues. The CDR3 protein is CAIGFGRPYEQFF. The CDR3 DNA reads TGTGCCATCGGTTTCGGCAGACCCTACGAGCAGTTCTTC.

The sample holds many counts of this clonotype. The chain uses TRBV7-2 and TRBJ1-4, with 7 bases lining up with TRBD1. CDR3 length equals 14 residues. V was pared by 5 bases and J by 6 bases, with 6 bases of the junction left unmatched. CDR1 and CDR2 (germline): SGHTA, FQGNSA. In nucleotides, the CDR3 is TGTGCCAGCAGCACAACCGGGACAGATGAAAAACTGTTTTTT. It specifies CASSTTGTDEKLFF.

Concerning this clonotype: A much larger clone differs by one base, so this may be a read error. The chain has TRBV28 and TRBJ2-5; no reliable D call. The CDR3 length is 14 residues. Per germline, CDR1 MDHEN and CDR2 SYDVKM. The CDR3 bases are TGTGCCAGCAGTTCCGCCGGGCAATTAGAGACCCAGCACTTC. It translates to CASSSAGQLETQHF.

This clonotype occurred a few times. This sequence joins TRBV3-1 and TRBJ1-1; the D gene is possibly TRBD1 (5 bases). The CDR3 has 14 amino acids. Trimming took 0 bases from V and 11 from J, leaving 16 bases between them. Germline assignment: CDR1 LGHDT and CDR2 YNNKEL (reference sequence). CDR3 in amino acids: CASSQDGTWGVAFF. The DNA for the CDR3 is TGTGCCAGCAGCCAAGACGGTACTTGGGGGGTCGCTTTCTTT.

The table lists this clonotype with a count of one. The V gene is TRBV3-1, the J gene TRBJ2-1, with TRBD2 matching 12 bases. The CDR3 is 16 amino acids. V lost 4 bases to trimming and J lost 6 bases; unmatched junction nucleotides: 7. CDR1 and CDR2 from the germline V gene are LGHDT and YNNKEL (reference sequence). The DNA for the CDR3 is TGTGCCAGCAGCCCCTCGACTAGCGGGAGAGGCAATGAGCAGTTCTTC. Its translation is CASSPSTSGRGNEQFF.

This clonotype occurred many times. This rearrangement joins TRBV20-1 to TRBJ2-3; D possibly corresponds to TRBD2 (6 bases). There are 14 residues in the CDR3. Between the trimmed V and J ends, which lost 3 bases and 3 bases, there was a span of 13 bases. CDR1 and CDR2 (germline): DFQATT, SNEGSKA (reference sequence). The CDR3 protein is CSASGGVGTDTQYF. The CDR3 coding sequence is TGCAGTGCTAGTGGCGGGGTGGGGACAGATACGCAGTATTTT.

There are a few counts of this clonotype. The rearrangement links TRBV6-2 or TRBV6-3 to TRBJ1-5, with TRBD1 identical over 9 bases. The ends lost 6 bases at V and 4 bases at J; junction bases unmatched: 7. The germline gives CDR1 MNHEY, CDR2 SVGEGT. This CDR3 comprises 15 residues. The CDR3 nucleotides read TGTGCCAGCAGGGGACAGGGTTCGGGGAATCAGCCCCAGCATTTT. This translates into CASRGQGSGNQPQHF.

This clonotype was recorded a few times. V gene TRBV6-5 combines with J gene TRBJ2-2, with 10 bases identical to TRBD1. The CDR3 is made up of 16 amino acids. From germline, CDR1 is MNHEY and CDR2 SVGAGI. J lost 6 bases, V lost 0 bases, and 4 bases had no gene match. CDR3 in DNA: TGTGCCAGCAGTTACTCGCGACAGGGGGCAGCCGGGGAGCTGTTTTTT. It codes for CASSYSRQGAAGELFF.